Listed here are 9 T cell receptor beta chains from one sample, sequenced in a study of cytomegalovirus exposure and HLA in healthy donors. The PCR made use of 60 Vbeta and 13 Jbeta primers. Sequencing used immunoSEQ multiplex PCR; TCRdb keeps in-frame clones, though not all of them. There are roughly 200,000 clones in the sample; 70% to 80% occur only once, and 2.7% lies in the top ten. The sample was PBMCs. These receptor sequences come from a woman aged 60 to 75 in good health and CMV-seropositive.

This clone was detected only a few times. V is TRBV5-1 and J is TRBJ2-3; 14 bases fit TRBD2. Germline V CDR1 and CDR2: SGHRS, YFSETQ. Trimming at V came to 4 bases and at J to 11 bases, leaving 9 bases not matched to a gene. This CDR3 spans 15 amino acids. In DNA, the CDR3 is TGCGCCAGCAGCGGGGGACTAGCGGGGGCCGAAGGGCAGTATTTT. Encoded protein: CASSGGLAGAEGQYF.

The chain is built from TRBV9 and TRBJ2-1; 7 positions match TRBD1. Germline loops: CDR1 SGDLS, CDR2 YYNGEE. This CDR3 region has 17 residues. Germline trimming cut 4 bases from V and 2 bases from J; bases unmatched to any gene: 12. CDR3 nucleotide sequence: TGTGCCAGCAGCCCACGGATTGACAGGGTCCCCTACAATGAGCAGTTCTTC. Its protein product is CASSPRIDRVPYNEQFF.

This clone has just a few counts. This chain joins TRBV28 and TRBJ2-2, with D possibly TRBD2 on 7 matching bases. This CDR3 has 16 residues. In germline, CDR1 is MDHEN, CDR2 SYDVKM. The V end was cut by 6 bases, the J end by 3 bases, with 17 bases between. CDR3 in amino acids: CASSRGGGGYTGELFF. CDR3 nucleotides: TGTGCCAGCAGCCGTGGGGGCGGGGGCTACACCGGGGAGCTGTTTTTT. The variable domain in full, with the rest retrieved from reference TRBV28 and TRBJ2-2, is DVKVTQSSRYLVKRTGEKVFLECVQDMDHENMFWYRQDPGLGLRLIYFSYDVKMKEKGDIPEGYSVSREKKERFSLILESASTNQTSMYLCASSRGGGGYTGELFFGEGSRLTVL.

CDR3 DNA: TGTGCCAGCAGCGTAGGGGCCGGGAGAGTACAGAATGAGCAGTTCTTC. Translated: CASSVGAGRVQNEQFF. The chain employs TRBV9 and TRBJ2-1; D is possibly TRBD2 (6 bases). Per the germline V gene, CDR1 is SGDLS and CDR2 is YYNGEE. The CDR3 runs 16 residues. With 0 bases removed from V and 7 bases from J, the gap between germline ends came to 17 bases.

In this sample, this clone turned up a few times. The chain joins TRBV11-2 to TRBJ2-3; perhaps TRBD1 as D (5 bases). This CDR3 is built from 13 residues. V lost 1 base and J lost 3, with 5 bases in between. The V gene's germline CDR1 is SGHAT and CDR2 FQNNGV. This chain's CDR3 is CASSLGTTDTQYF. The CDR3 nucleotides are TGTGCCAGCAGCTTAGGGACAACAGATACGCAGTATTTT.

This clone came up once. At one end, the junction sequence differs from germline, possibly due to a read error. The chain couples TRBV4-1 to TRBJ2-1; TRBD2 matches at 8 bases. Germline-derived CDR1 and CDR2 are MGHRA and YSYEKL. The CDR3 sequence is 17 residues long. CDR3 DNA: TGCGTCAGCAGCCAAGGACGTGGCGGGAGGACCTACAATGAGCAGTTCTTC. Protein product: CVSSQGRGGRTYNEQFF.

The CDR3 here is CASSRDRAGETQYF. The CDR3 DNA follows: TGTGCCAGCTCCCGGGACAGGGCGGGCGAGACCCAGTACTTC. The chain couples TRBV25-1 to TRBJ2-5, with TRBD1 matching 9 bases. The CDR3 runs to 14 residues. CDR1 is MGHDK, CDR2 SYGVNS, per germline. J gave up 5 bases and V 8 bases, and 9 bases lay outside the gene matches.

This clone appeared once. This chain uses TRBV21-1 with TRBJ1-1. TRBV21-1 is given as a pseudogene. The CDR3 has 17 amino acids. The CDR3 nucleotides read TGTGCCAGCAGCAAAGTAGGCGGTACGGAGTTGAACACTGAAGCTTTCTTT. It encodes CASSKVGGTELNTEAFF.

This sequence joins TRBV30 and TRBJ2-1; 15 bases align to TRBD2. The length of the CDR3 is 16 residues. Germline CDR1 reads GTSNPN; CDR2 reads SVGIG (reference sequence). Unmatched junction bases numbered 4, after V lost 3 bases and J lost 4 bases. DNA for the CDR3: TGTGCCTGGAGCGAGGGACTAGCGGGGGGTTACAATGAGCAGTTCTTC. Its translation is CAWSEGLAGGYNEQFF.